This T cell receptor (beta chain) was captured by sequencing in a study of control samples from healthy donors and cancer patients. This table comes from immunoSEQ multiplex PCR, and its TCRdb copy is limited to in-frame clones, with some not included. This sample has about 140,000 clones, with 89% found just once. Germline loops: CDR1 SGHVS, CDR2 FNYEAQ. This CDR3 has 15 residues. The V gene end was trimmed by 5 bases and the J gene end by 13 bases; junction bases not matched to a gene: 11. A single count supports this clone. The sequencing sample was made of blood. The receptor comes from a man under 40 in good health. The chain uses TRBV7-6 and TRBJ1-4; 12 bases fit TRBD1. CDR3 bases: TGTGCCAGCAGCGGGACCGGGACAGGGGGCGGGGGACTGTTTTTT. This encodes CASSGTGTGGGGLFF.